This T cell receptor (beta chain) is from a study of T cell changes during pregnancy in multiple sclerosis. The CDR3 runs 17 residues. V was clipped by 5 bases and J by 3 bases; unmatched bases: 12. Germline V CDR1 and CDR2: SEHNR, FQNEAQ (reference sequence). Sequencing used immunoSEQ multiplex PCR; TCRdb keeps in-frame clones, though not all of them. This table has approximately 40,000 clones, approximately 92% appearing once. The TCR was taken from a female donor with multiple sclerosis, enrolled in a pregnancy study. This specimen was CD8+ T cells from peripheral blood mononuclear cells, taken after pregnancy. The chain joins TRBV7-9 to TRBJ2-3; 9 bases map to TRBD1. The CDR3 is CASSQIVPGQGTDTQYF. The CDR3 DNA follows: TGTGCCAGCAGCCAGATCGTACCGGGACAGGGAACAGATACGCAGTATTTT. The complete variable domain, with remaining parts taken from reference TRBV7-9 and TRBJ2-3, reads DTGVSQNPRHKITKRGQNVTFRCDPISEHNRLYWYRQTLGQGPEFLTYFQNEAQLEKSRLLSDRFSAERPKGSFSTLEIQRTEQGDSAMYLCASSQIVPGQGTDTQYFGPGTRLTVL.